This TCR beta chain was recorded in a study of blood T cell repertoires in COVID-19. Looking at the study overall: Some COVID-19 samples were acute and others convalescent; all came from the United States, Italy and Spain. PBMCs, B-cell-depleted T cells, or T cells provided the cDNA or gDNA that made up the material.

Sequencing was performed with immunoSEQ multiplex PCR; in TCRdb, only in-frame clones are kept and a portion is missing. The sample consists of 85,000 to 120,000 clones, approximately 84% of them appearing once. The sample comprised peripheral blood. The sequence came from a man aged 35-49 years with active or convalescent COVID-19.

CDR3 protein: CASSKGSRTDTQYF. Here the CDR3 DNA reads TGTGCCAGCAGCAAAGGATCCAGAACAGATACGCAGTATTTT. V usage is TRBV21-1 and J usage is TRBJ2-3; the table calls TRBD1, which could not be checked here. TRBV21-1 is marked as a pseudogene. This CDR3 is built from 14 residues.